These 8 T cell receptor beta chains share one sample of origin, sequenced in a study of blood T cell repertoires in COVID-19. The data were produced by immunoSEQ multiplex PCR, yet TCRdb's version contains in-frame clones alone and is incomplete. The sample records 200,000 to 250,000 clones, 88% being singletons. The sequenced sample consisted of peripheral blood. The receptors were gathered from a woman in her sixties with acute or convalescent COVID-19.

As DNA, the CDR3 is TGTGCCACCCAGAGGGGGGGGCTCACTGAAGCTTTCTTT. Its protein product is CATQRGGLTEAFF. The chain has TRBV6-5 and TRBJ1-1, with TRBD1 as a possible D gene (6 bases). Germline V lookup: CDR1 MNHEY, CDR2 SVGAGI. The CDR3 spans 13 residues. Trimming left V 10 bases short and J 4 bases short, with 16 bases between.

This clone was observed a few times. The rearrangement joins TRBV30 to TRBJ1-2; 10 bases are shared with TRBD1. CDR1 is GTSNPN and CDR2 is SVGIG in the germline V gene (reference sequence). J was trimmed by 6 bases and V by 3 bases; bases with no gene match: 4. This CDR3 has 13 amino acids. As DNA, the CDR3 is TGTGCCTGGAGGGACAGGGGGTTGGATGGCTACACCTTC. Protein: CAWRDRGLDGYTF.

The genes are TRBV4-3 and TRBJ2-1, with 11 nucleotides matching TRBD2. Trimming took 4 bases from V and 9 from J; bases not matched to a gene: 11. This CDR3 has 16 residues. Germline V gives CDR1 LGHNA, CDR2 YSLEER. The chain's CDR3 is CASSPQVAGGPGEQFF. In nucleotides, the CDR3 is TGCGCCAGCAGCCCCCAGGTAGCGGGAGGGCCCGGTGAGCAGTTCTTC.

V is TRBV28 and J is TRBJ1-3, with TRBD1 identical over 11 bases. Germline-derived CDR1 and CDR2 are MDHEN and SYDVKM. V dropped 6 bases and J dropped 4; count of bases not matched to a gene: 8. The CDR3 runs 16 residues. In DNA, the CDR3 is TGTGCCAGCAGGACGGACAGGGGGCTGAGGGGAAACACCATATATTTT. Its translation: CASRTDRGLRGNTIYF.

The CDR3 is CASSTSPNTEAFF. The CDR3 bases are TGTGCCAGTAGTACCTCCCCTAACACTGAAGCTTTCTTT. The chain is built from TRBV19 and TRBJ1-1; D uncertain. Germline loops: CDR1 LNHDA, CDR2 SQIVND (reference sequence). The V end was cut by 4 bases, the J end by 2 bases, with 8 bases between. CDR3 length: 13 amino acids.

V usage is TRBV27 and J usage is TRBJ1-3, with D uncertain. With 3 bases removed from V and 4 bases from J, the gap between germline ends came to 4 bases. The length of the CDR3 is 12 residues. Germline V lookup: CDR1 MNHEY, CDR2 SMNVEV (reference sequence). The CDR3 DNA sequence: TGTGCCAGCAGTTTGACAGGAAACACCATATATTTT. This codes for CASSLTGNTIYF.

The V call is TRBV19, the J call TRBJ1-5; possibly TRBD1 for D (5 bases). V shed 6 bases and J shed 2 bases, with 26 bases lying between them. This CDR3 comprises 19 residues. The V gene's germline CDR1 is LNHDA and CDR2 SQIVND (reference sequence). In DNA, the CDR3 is TGTGCCAGTAGCTCTTATATGGGGGGGGGAAACCTGGGCAATCAGCCCCAGCATTTT. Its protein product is CASSSYMGGGNLGNQPQHF.

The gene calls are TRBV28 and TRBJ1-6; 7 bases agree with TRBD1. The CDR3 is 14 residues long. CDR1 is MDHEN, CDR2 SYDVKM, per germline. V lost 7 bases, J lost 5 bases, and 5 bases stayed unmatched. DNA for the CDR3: TGTGCCAGCACCCTGGGACAGCATAATTCACCCCTCCACTTT. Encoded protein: CASTLGQHNSPLHF.